The count of the clone carrying this TCR beta chain is one. Its specificity is not known. Germline is not matched at one junction end, which may reflect a read error. The germline gives CDR1 SGHTA, CDR2 FQGNSA. This CDR3 is 16 amino acids long. The sorted Tregs were CD4+CD25+CD127-/low cells. Study findings and constraints: The larger cohort examined one V-J beta rearrangement, not whole repertoires.

Semi-nested PCR with Nested Universal Primer A followed constant-region reverse priming of full-length variable regions. One entry per CDR3 protein, called by TCRdb with MiXCR from the 5' RACE reads. This repertoire shows tens of thousands of distinct CDR3 sequences, roughly 28% found once; its top ten account for less than 2.5%. The sequence was collected from a female donor with breast cancer. Sequenced material: tumor-infiltrating Tregs sorted from the breast tumor. The chain links TRBV7-2 to TRBJ1-3, with D perhaps TRBD1 (6 bases). The CDR3: CVSRAFPGTRVDTIYF. Here the CDR3 DNA reads TGTGTCAGCAGAGCGTTCCCCGGGACACGTGTAGACACCATATATTTT.